This is a list of T cell receptor beta chains from one sample in a study of blood T cell repertoires in COVID-19. Sequencing used immunoSEQ multiplex PCR; TCRdb keeps in-frame clones, though not all of them. The repertoire includes about 88,000 clones, 85% to 90% of them detected once, and about 5% sits in the top ten. Sequenced input: peripheral blood. Receptor source: an elderly woman with active COVID-19. The CDR3 runs from the conserved cysteine through the conserved F or W. Each record gives: D gene, J gene, clone size, V gene, CDR3 protein, CDR3 DNA. The D gene is left open where the match is weak. Only some rows state a clone size, as once, few, many or a class for expanded clones.

d_gene: TRBD2; j_gene: TRBJ2-1; abundance: NA; v_gene: TRBV27; CDR3aa: CASSLSGSWYEQFF; CDR3nt: TGTGCCAGCAGTTTGAGCGGGAGTTGGTATGAGCAGTTCTTC
d_gene: NA; j_gene: TRBJ2-3; abundance: NA; v_gene: TRBV7-9; CDR3aa: CASSLWSSSDTQYF; CDR3nt: TGTGCCAGCAGCTTATGGTCTAGCTCAGATACGCAGTATTTT
d_gene: TRBD1; j_gene: TRBJ2-7; abundance: few; v_gene: TRBV6-5; CDR3aa: CASSYSGTAVSYEQYF; CDR3nt: TGTGCCAGCAGTTACTCGGGGACAGCTGTCTCCTACGAGCAGTACTTC
d_gene: TRBD2; j_gene: TRBJ2-3; abundance: NA; v_gene: TRBV10-3; CDR3aa: CAISPSGLGDTQYF; CDR3nt: TGTGCCATCTCTCCTAGCGGGCTAGGGGATACGCAGTATTTT
d_gene: TRBD2; j_gene: TRBJ2-7; abundance: NA; v_gene: TRBV29-1; CDR3aa: CSVTQTSGGTYEQYF; CDR3nt: TGCAGCGTTACCCAGACTAGCGGGGGAACCTACGAGCAGTACTTC
d_gene: NA; j_gene: TRBJ1-5; abundance: NA; v_gene: TRBV18; CDR3aa: CASSLQASNQPQHF; CDR3nt: TGTGCCAGCTCACTCCAAGCCAGCAATCAGCCCCAGCATTTT
d_gene: NA; j_gene: TRBJ1-2; abundance: NA; v_gene: TRBV28; CDR3aa: CASSLNYGYTF; CDR3nt: TGTGCCAGCAGTCTCAACTATGGCTACACCTTC
d_gene: TRBD2; j_gene: TRBJ2-7; abundance: NA; v_gene: TRBV7-8; CDR3aa: CASSLPPPSGVSYEQYF; CDR3nt: TGTGCCAGCAGCCTCCCGCCCCCCAGCGGGGTGTCCTACGAGCAGTACTTC
d_gene: TRBD1; j_gene: TRBJ2-7; abundance: NA; v_gene: TRBV28; CDR3aa: CASRPTGVEQYF; CDR3nt: TGTGCCAGCAGGCCGACAGGGGTCGAGCAGTACTTC
d_gene: TRBD1; j_gene: TRBJ1-5; abundance: NA; v_gene: TRBV19; CDR3aa: CASSTNRGAPQHF; CDR3nt: TGTGCCAGTAGTACAAACAGGGGGGCTCCCCAGCATTTT
d_gene: NA; j_gene: TRBJ2-1; abundance: NA; v_gene: TRBV6-2/TRBV6-3; CDR3aa: CAASSPRGSSYNEQFF; CDR3nt: TGTGCCGCCAGTTCACCGCGGGGAAGCTCCTACAATGAGCAGTTCTTC
d_gene: TRBD1; j_gene: TRBJ1-4; abundance: NA; v_gene: TRBV3-1/TRBV3-2; CDR3aa: CASSQSGRGKEKLFF; CDR3nt: TGTGCCAGCAGCCAAAGCGGCAGGGGGAAGGAAAAACTGTTTTTT
d_gene: NA; j_gene: TRBJ2-3; abundance: NA; v_gene: TRBV15; CDR3aa: CATSRDAGSDTQYF; CDR3nt: TGTGCCACCAGCAGAGATGCAGGATCAGATACGCAGTATTTT
d_gene: TRBD1; j_gene: TRBJ2-7; abundance: NA; v_gene: TRBV19; CDR3aa: CASSTQDRAYEQYF; CDR3nt: TGTGCCAGTAGTACCCAAGACAGGGCCTACGAGCAGTACTTC
d_gene: NA; j_gene: TRBJ2-1; abundance: NA; v_gene: TRBV9; CDR3aa: CASQEGLAYNEQFF; CDR3nt: TGTGCCAGCCAGGAGGGCCTTGCGTACAATGAGCAGTTCTTC
d_gene: NA; j_gene: TRBJ2-7; abundance: many; v_gene: TRBV7-6; CDR3aa: CASSLEPGHLYEQYF; CDR3nt: TGTGCCAGCAGCTTAGAACCGGGACACCTCTACGAGCAGTACTTC
d_gene: TRBD2; j_gene: TRBJ2-7; abundance: NA; v_gene: TRBV10-2; CDR3aa: CASRPGGALDEQYF; CDR3nt: TGCGCCAGCAGGCCGGGGGGGGCGTTGGACGAGCAGTACTTC
d_gene: NA; j_gene: TRBJ2-1; abundance: NA; v_gene: TRBV7-6; CDR3aa: CASSLDDRSPRFF; CDR3nt: TGTGCCAGCAGCTTAGATGATCGGAGCCCTAGGTTCTTC
d_gene: TRBD1; j_gene: TRBJ2-7; abundance: NA; v_gene: TRBV4-3; CDR3aa: CASSHPGQGAYEQYF; CDR3nt: TGCGCCAGCAGCCACCCGGGACAGGGGGCTTACGAGCAGTACTTC
d_gene: NA; j_gene: TRBJ2-5; abundance: NA; v_gene: TRBV3-1/TRBV3-2; CDR3aa: CASSQVPGQETQYF; CDR3nt: TGTGCCAGCAGCCAAGTACCAGGGCAAGAGACCCAGTACTTC
d_gene: NA; j_gene: TRBJ1-2; abundance: once; v_gene: TRBV4-3; CDR3aa: CASSQEIGGWDGYTF; CDR3nt: TGCGCCAGCAGCCAAGAAATAGGAGGGTGGGATGGCTACACCTTC
d_gene: NA; j_gene: TRBJ2-2; abundance: NA; v_gene: TRBV18; CDR3aa: CASSPFREKYTGELFF; CDR3nt: TGTGCCAGCTCACCATTCCGGGAGAAGTACACCGGGGAGCTGTTTTTT
d_gene: NA; j_gene: TRBJ2-4; abundance: NA; v_gene: TRBV10-3; CDR3aa: CAISESTGQTKNIQYF; CDR3nt: TGTGCCATCAGTGAGTCCACAGGACAGACCAAAAACATTCAGTACTTC
d_gene: NA; j_gene: TRBJ1-1; abundance: NA; v_gene: TRBV29-1; CDR3aa: CSSEGLVNTEAFF; CDR3nt: TGCAGCTCCGAGGGACTCGTAAACACTGAAGCTTTCTTT
d_gene: TRBD2; j_gene: TRBJ2-5; abundance: NA; v_gene: TRBV15; CDR3aa: CATTREGETQYF; CDR3nt: TGTGCCACCACCAGGGAGGGGGAGACCCAGTACTTC
d_gene: NA; j_gene: TRBJ1-2; abundance: NA; v_gene: TRBV30; CDR3aa: CAWGDSYGYTF; CDR3nt: TGTGCCTGGGGAGACAGCTATGGCTACACCTTC
d_gene: NA; j_gene: TRBJ2-3; abundance: NA; v_gene: TRBV7-2; CDR3aa: CASSLFTDTQYF; CDR3nt: TGTGCCAGCAGCCTCTTCACAGATACGCAGTATTTT
d_gene: NA; j_gene: TRBJ1-4; abundance: NA; v_gene: TRBV15; CDR3aa: CATSRGTATNEKLFF; CDR3nt: TGTGCCACCAGCAGGGGGACTGCAACTAATGAAAAACTGTTTTTT
d_gene: TRBD1; j_gene: TRBJ2-3; abundance: NA; v_gene: TRBV7-3; CDR3aa: CASSGGQTTDTQYF; CDR3nt: TGTGCCAGCAGCGGGGGACAGACCACAGATACGCAGTATTTT
d_gene: NA; j_gene: TRBJ1-5; abundance: NA; v_gene: TRBV7-2; CDR3aa: CASSLARGSNQPQHF; CDR3nt: TGTGCCAGCAGCTTAGCCAGGGGAAGCAATCAGCCCCAGCATTTT
d_gene: TRBD2; j_gene: TRBJ2-5; abundance: NA; v_gene: TRBV5-1; CDR3aa: CASTVAGRRLETQYF; CDR3nt: TGCGCCAGCACAGTAGCGGGTCGCCGTCTGGAGACCCAGTACTTC
d_gene: TRBD1; j_gene: TRBJ2-7; abundance: NA; v_gene: TRBV2; CDR3aa: CASSRMGQGSSYEQYF; CDR3nt: TGTGCCAGCAGTCGGATGGGACAGGGGAGCTCCTACGAGCAGTACTTC
d_gene: NA; j_gene: TRBJ2-1; abundance: NA; v_gene: TRBV2; CDR3aa: CASSGYNEQFF; CDR3nt: TGTGCCAGCTCCGGCTACAATGAGCAGTTCTTC
d_gene: NA; j_gene: TRBJ2-6; abundance: NA; v_gene: TRBV7-3; CDR3aa: CASSSTGSGANVLTF; CDR3nt: TGTGCCAGCAGCTCGACAGGATCTGGGGCCAACGTCCTGACTTTC
d_gene: NA; j_gene: TRBJ2-5; abundance: NA; v_gene: TRBV7-2; CDR3aa: CASSRPGETQYF; CDR3nt: TGTGCCAGCAGCCGGCCGGGAGAGACCCAGTACTTC
d_gene: TRBD2; j_gene: TRBJ2-7; abundance: NA; v_gene: TRBV4-3; CDR3aa: CASSPLLAGALEQYF; CDR3nt: TGCGCCAGCAGCCCCCTACTAGCGGGAGCCCTTGAGCAGTACTTC